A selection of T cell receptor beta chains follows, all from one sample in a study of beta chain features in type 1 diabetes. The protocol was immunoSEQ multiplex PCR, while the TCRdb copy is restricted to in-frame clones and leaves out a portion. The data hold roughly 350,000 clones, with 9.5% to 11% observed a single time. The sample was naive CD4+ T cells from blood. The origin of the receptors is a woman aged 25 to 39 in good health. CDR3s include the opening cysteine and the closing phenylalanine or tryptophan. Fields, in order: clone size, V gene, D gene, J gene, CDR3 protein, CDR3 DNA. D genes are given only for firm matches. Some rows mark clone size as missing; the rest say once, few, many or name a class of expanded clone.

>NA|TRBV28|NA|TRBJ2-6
CATYLNRDGTGANVLTF
TGTGCCACCTACCTCAACAGGGACGGGACTGGGGCCAACGTCCTGACTTTC
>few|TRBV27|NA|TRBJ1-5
CASSLLGPDQPQHF
TGTGCCAGCAGTTTATTGGGCCCTGATCAGCCCCAGCATTTT
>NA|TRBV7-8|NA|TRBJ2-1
CASSLALSIGLGYNEQFF
TGTGCCAGCAGCTTAGCGCTTTCTATAGGACTGGGATACAATGAGCAGTTCTTC
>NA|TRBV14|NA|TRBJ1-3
CASSPDPGDTIYF
TGTGCCAGCAGCCCGGACCCGGGGGACACCATATATTTT
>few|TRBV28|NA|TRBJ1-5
CASSQASTSNQPQHF
TGTGCCAGCAGCCAAGCGAGCACAAGCAATCAGCCCCAGCATTTT
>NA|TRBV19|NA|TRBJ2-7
CASSIAAYSSYEQYF
TGTGCCAGTAGTATTGCGGCTTACTCTTCCTACGAGCAGTACTTC
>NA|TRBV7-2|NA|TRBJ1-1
CASSLTVQINTEAFF
TGTGCCAGCAGCCTGACAGTCCAAATCAACACTGAAGCTTTCTTT
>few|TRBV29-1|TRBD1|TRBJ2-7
CSVESRDRGSYEQYF
TGCAGCGTTGAGAGCCGGGACAGGGGTTCCTACGAGCAGTACTTC
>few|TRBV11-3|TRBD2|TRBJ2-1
CASSLVASGRGEQFF
TGTGCCAGCAGCTTAGTAGCTAGCGGGAGGGGTGAGCAGTTCTTC
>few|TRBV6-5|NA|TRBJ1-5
CASSYSRVHSNQPQHF
TGTGCCAGCAGTTACTCCAGGGTACATAGCAATCAGCCCCAGCATTTT
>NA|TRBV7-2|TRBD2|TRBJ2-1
CASSSPGLAGGNEQFF
TGTGCCAGCAGCTCCCCGGGACTAGCGGGAGGCAATGAGCAGTTCTTC
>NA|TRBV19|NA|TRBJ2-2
CASETMGVRAGELFF
TGTGCCAGTGAAACGATGGGAGTAAGGGCCGGGGAGCTGTTTTTT
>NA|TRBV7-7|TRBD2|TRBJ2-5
CASSPTRTSGKSTQYF
TGTGCTAGCAGCCCGACCCGGACTAGCGGGAAGTCCACCCAGTACTTC
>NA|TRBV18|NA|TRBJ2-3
CASSKRTDTQYF
TGTGCCAGCTCGAAGCGCACAGATACGCAGTATTTT
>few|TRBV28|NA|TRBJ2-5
CASSLLTSGSRQETQYF
TGTGCCAGCAGTCTGCTGACCTCGGGGTCCAGACAAGAGACCCAGTACTTC
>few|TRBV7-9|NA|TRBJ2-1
CASSLVLEQFF
TGTGCCAGCAGCTTAGTGCTAGAGCAGTTCTTC
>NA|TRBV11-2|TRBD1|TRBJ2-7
CASSLGTGNYHEQYF
TGTGCCAGCAGCTTAGGGACAGGGAATTACCACGAGCAGTACTTC
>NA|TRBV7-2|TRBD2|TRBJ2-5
CASSSPSGGLETQYF
TGTGCCAGCAGCTCTCCTAGCGGGGGACTAGAGACCCAGTACTTC
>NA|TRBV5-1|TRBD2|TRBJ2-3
CASKLAGGVTDTQYF
TGCGCCAGCAAGCTAGCGGGAGGGGTCACAGATACGCAGTATTTT
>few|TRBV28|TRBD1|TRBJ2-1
CASSVGRVRGEQFF
TGTGCCAGCAGTGTGGGCAGGGTCAGGGGGGAGCAGTTCTTC
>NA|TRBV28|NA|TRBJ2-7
CASSLSGPYEQYF
TGTGCCAGCAGTTTAAGCGGGCCCTACGAGCAGTACTTC
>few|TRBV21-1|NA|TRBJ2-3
CASSKGKITDTQYF
TGTGCCAGCAGCAAGGGCAAGATCACAGATACGCAGTATTTT
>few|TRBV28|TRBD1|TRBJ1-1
CASRHSGTGNTEAFF
TGTGCCAGCCGACATTCCGGGACAGGGAACACTGAAGCTTTCTTT
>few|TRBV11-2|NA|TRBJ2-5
CASSSYRSRIQETQYF
TGTGCCAGCAGCTCCTACCGTAGCCGGATACAAGAGACCCAGTACTTC
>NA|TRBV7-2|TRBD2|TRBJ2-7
CASSFAGVKTDEQYF
TGTGCCAGCAGCTTCGCGGGAGTTAAAACTGACGAGCAGTACTTC
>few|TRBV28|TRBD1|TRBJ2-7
CASTRQGAYEQYF
TGTGCCAGCACCAGACAGGGGGCCTACGAGCAGTACTTC
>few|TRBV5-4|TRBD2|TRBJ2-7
CASSLTGLAGVSWEQYF
TGTGCCAGCAGCTTGACGGGACTAGCGGGAGTCTCGTGGGAGCAGTACTTC
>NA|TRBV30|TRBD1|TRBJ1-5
CAWNTGTGLNQPQHF
TGTGCCTGGAATACCGGGACAGGCCTCAATCAGCCCCAGCATTTT
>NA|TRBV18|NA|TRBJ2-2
CASSPTASWNTGELFF
TGTGCCAGCTCACCGACTGCTAGCTGGAACACCGGGGAGCTGTTTTTT
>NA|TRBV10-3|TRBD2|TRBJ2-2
CAISEVAGGDTGELFF
TGTGCCATCAGTGAGGTTGCGGGAGGGGACACCGGGGAGCTGTTTTTT
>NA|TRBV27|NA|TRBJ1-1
CASCPGDIGGTEAFF
TGTGCCAGCTGCCCTGGAGACATAGGGGGCACTGAAGCTTTCTTT
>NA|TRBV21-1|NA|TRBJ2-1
CASSKDRGRQFF
TGTGCCAGCAGCAAGGACAGGGGCCGTCAGTTCTTC
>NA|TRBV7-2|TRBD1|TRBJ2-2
CASSFRTGVWGELFF
TGTGCCAGCAGCTTTAGGACAGGGGTATGGGGGGAGCTGTTTTTT